The rows below give T cell receptor beta chains drawn from one sample of a study of T cell clusters in autoimmune cytopenias. One entry per CDR3 protein, without DNA, is what TCRdb gives after re-calling the multiplex PCR reads. Seen in this sample are approximately 11,000 distinct CDR3 sequences; the ten most common clones hold roughly 20%. These records were also assigned to another study, of T cell repertoires in aging, cancer and after chemotherapy.

The sequencing sample was made of peripheral blood. The receptor set was obtained from a human donor in good health. The CDR3 runs from the conserved cysteine through the conserved F or W. Some rows have no size entry. The others give once, few or many, or a class for an expanded clone.

TRBV4-3	TRBJ1-6	16	.	CASSLVSGSYNSPLHF
TRBV5-1	TRBJ2-1	17	.	CASCPTVLAGDRNEQFF
TRBV20-1	TRBJ2-7	14	.	CSAREQGVSYEQYF
TRBV29-1	TRBJ1-1	12	.	CSVAGQGIGAFF
TRBV7-6	TRBJ2-5	15	medium-sized	CASSYPGQGFQTQYF
TRBV11-2	TRBJ2-1	18	.	CASSPWGRGAGTNNEQFF
TRBV7-9	TRBJ2-7	14	.	CASSLAGVTYEQYF
TRBV5-6	TRBJ2-2	17	.	CASSPLGGLRNTGELFF
TRBV5-1	TRBJ2-2	17	.	CASSPDLKLDRAGELFF
TRBV28	TRBJ2-3	15	.	CASTRTPSTTDTQYF
TRBV7-9	TRBJ1-2	13	.	CASSLAGGSGYTF
TRBV6-5	TRBJ2-1	15	.	CASSPGGRRNNEQFF
TRBV6-1	TRBJ1-2	17	.	CASSEFPGALSLYGYTF